The 17 T cell receptor beta chains reported below all come from one sample, sequenced in a study of blood T cell repertoires in COVID-19. The protocol was immunoSEQ multiplex PCR, while the TCRdb copy is restricted to in-frame clones and leaves out a portion. The profile shows tens of thousands of clones, about 88% of them singletons. Sequencing was done on a sample of PBMCs or T cells enriched from blood (not recorded which). Every receptor here comes from a woman aged 45-59 years who had recovered from COVID-19.

This clone qualifies as medium-sized. The CDR3 reads CASSKAGTGLGQPQHF. The CDR3 DNA reads TGTGCCAGCAGCAAAGCCGGGACAGGGCTGGGTCAGCCCCAGCATTTT. This chain uses TRBV21-1 with TRBJ1-5; the table's D call, TRBD1, has no DNA check behind it. TRBV21-1 constitutes a pseudogene. The CDR3 spans 16 residues.

The rearrangement joins TRBV19 to TRBJ2-1, with 7 bases aligning to TRBD2. Trimming took 5 bases from V and 5 from J; bases not matched to a gene: 9. The germline V gene encodes CDR1 LNHDA and CDR2 SQIVND (reference sequence). The CDR3 spans 15 residues. The CDR3 DNA sequence: TGTGCCAGTAGTGCACCGGGACTATTAAACAATGAGCAGTTCTTC. Residues: CASSAPGLLNNEQFF.

The chain employs TRBV5-1 and TRBJ1-5, with TRBD1 matching 12 bases. The CDR3 spans 14 residues. Germline CDR1 and CDR2: SGHRS and YFSETQ. V was clipped by 4 bases and J by 7 bases; unmatched bases: 3. CDR3 sequence: CASSQGTGGQPQHF. CDR3 nucleotides: TGCGCCAGCAGCCAAGGGACAGGGGGCCAGCCCCAGCATTTT.

The genes are TRBV6-2 or TRBV6-3 and TRBJ2-2; perhaps TRBD1 as D (6 bases). The V gene lost 0 bases and the J gene lost 5 bases, with 7 bases spanning the gap. Per germline, CDR1 MNHEY and CDR2 SVGEGT. The CDR3 is 14 residues long. The CDR3: CASSYSRGTGELFF. As DNA, the CDR3 is TGTGCCAGCAGTTACTCGAGGGGGACCGGGGAGCTGTTTTTT.

The chain carries TRBV27 and TRBJ2-1, with TRBD1 matching 7 bases. Per germline, CDR1 MNHEY and CDR2 SMNVEV (reference sequence). The CDR3 length is 13 residues. V lost 6 bases, J lost 15 bases, and 14 bases stayed unmatched. CDR3 in amino acids: CASSQGQALHPFF. DNA for the CDR3: TGTGCCAGCAGCCAAGGACAGGCGCTCCATCCGTTCTTC.

The V and J genes are TRBV5-1 and TRBJ2-5; D gene ambiguous. The V gene lost 0 bases and the J gene lost 5 bases, with 8 bases spanning the gap. Germline CDR1 is SGHRS and CDR2 is YFSETQ. This CDR3 has 13 amino acids. For the CDR3, the DNA is TGCGCCAGCAGCTTGGGATTCGGGGAGACCCAGTACTTC. It specifies CASSLGFGETQYF.

The chain employs TRBV19 and TRBJ1-2; 9 nucleotides agree with TRBD1. Germline CDR1 LNHDA, CDR2 SQIVND (reference sequence). The CDR3 consists of 13 residues. V was clipped by 6 bases and J by 2 bases; unmatched bases: 1. CDR3 in amino acids: CASSGTGNYGYTF. The CDR3 DNA reads TGTGCCAGTAGCGGGACAGGGAACTATGGCTACACCTTC.

The genes are TRBV7-2 and TRBJ1-6, with unresolved D. V dropped 1 base and J dropped 5 bases, with 9 bases sitting between them. Germline V gene data show CDR1 as SGHTA and CDR2 as FQGNSA. The CDR3 extends over 15 amino acids. CDR3 loop: CASSLVGIDNSPLHF. For the CDR3, the DNA is TGTGCCAGCAGCTTAGTCGGGATAGATAATTCACCCCTCCACTTT. The variable domain in full, completed from reference TRBV7-2 and TRBJ1-6, reads GAGVSQSPSNKVTEKGKDVELRCDPISGHTALYWYRQSLGQGLEFLIYFQGNSAPDKSGLPSDRFSAERTGGSVSTLTIQRTQQEDSAVYLCASSLVGIDNSPLHFGNGTRLTVT.

The V and J genes are TRBV4-1 and TRBJ2-1, with D uncertain. The length of the CDR3 is 21 residues. Trimming pared 1 base from V and 2 bases from J, leaving 27 bases between. Germline loops: CDR1 MGHRA, CDR2 YSYEKL. CDR3 protein: CASSQVKFTKLRLLPYNEQFF. CDR3 in DNA: TGCGCCAGCAGCCAAGTGAAATTTACGAAACTACGCCTTCTTCCCTACAATGAGCAGTTCTTC.

The rearrangement uses TRBV28 and TRBJ1-5; D uncertain. The germline V and J ends were trimmed by 8 bases and 7 bases, with 15 bases remaining between them. There are 13 residues in the CDR3. From germline, CDR1 is MDHEN and CDR2 SYDVKM. The CDR3 region has the DNA TGTGCCAGCGGTGACCGGGTCCGGCAGCCCCAGCATTTT. This sequence encodes CASGDRVRQPQHF.

This sequence joins TRBV6-5 and TRBJ1-2, with 7 nucleotides matching TRBD1. CDR1 is MNHEY, CDR2 SVGAGI, per germline. CDR3 length: 14 residues. V shed 5 bases, J shed 2 bases, and the junction held 5 bases outside the gene matches. Here the CDR3 DNA reads TGTGCCAGCAGTAGGGACAGACGAAACTATGGCTACACCTTC. This encodes CASSRDRRNYGYTF.

The chain employs TRBV21-1 and TRBJ2-7; TRBD2 reflects the table's D call only, with no check against the DNA. TRBV21-1 constitutes a pseudogene. This CDR3 spans 16 amino acids. The DNA of the CDR3 is TGTGCCAGCAGCAAAGTCGGAGCAGCAAGGACCTACGAGCAGTACTTC. This sequence encodes CASSKVGAARTYEQYF.

J is TRBJ2-1 and V is TRBV11-3; D may be TRBD1 (5 bases). The V gene lost 5 bases and the J gene lost 9 bases, with 17 bases spanning the gap. Germline values: CDR1 SGHNT, CDR2 YENEEA. The CDR3 runs 14 residues. This CDR3 is CASSVRHQGAEQFF. CDR3 bases: TGTGCCAGCAGCGTACGTCACCAGGGTGCTGAGCAGTTCTTC.

This clone was seen a few times. This rearrangement joins TRBV2 to TRBJ2-7, with D tentatively TRBD1 (6 bases). Per germline, CDR1 SNHLY and CDR2 FYNNEI. This CDR3 has 14 residues. V was trimmed by 6 bases and J by 0 bases, leaving 12 bases between them. The CDR3 DNA is TGTGCCAGCAGCCGGACAGTCCGCTCCTACGAGCAGTACTTC. Encoded protein: CASSRTVRSYEQYF.

The chain is built from TRBV19 and TRBJ1-2; D remains ambiguous. The CDR3 is made up of 14 amino acids. Germline CDR1 is LNHDA and CDR2 is SQIVND (reference sequence). Trimming left V 5 bases short and J 8 bases short, with 18 bases between. The CDR3 DNA reads as TGTGCCAGTAGTTCTCAAGCAAGGAGTTCGGGCTACACCTTC. Translated: CASSSQARSSGYTF.

The chain joins TRBV20-1 to TRBJ2-2; D is undetermined. The CDR3 loop spans 14 amino acids. V lost 3 bases and J lost 5, with 13 bases in between. Germline CDR1 DFQATT, CDR2 SNEGSKA (reference sequence). CDR3 sequence reads: CSASPRRGTGELFF. DNA for the CDR3: TGCAGTGCTAGTCCCAGACGAGGTACCGGGGAGCTGTTTTTT.

A note on this clone: At the DNA level, this CDR3 is encoded by other sequences in the same sample as well. The chain links TRBV5-1 to TRBJ1-1, with a weak D call TRBD1 (5 bases). Germline loops: CDR1 SGHRS, CDR2 YFSETQ. V lost 1 base and J 5 bases, leaving 12 bases between the germline ends. This CDR3 contains 14 residues. The CDR3 reads CASSLSQGSTEAFF. DNA of the CDR3: TGCGCCAGCAGCTTGTCGCAGGGTTCGACTGAAGCTTTCTTT.